Each of the 23 T cell receptor beta chains below was sequenced from the same sample in a study of shared clonotypes between healthy human individuals. Generated by immunoSEQ multiplex PCR, the TCRdb table keeps only in-frame clones and is missing some. The table includes 450,000 to 650,000 clones, roughly four fifths detected once. Sequencing was done on a sample of PBMCs. These receptors were taken from a woman aged 40-49 years in good health. Some clones in this sample may be carry-over from other donors' samples.

A few counts support this clone. This chain uses TRBV5-8 with TRBJ1-5; D remains ambiguous. The CDR3 contains 15 residues. Looked up from germline, CDR1 is SGHTS and CDR2 is YDEGEE. V dropped 2 bases and J dropped 0 bases, with 9 bases sitting between them. This chain's CDR3 is CASSLLRNSNQPQHF. The CDR3 nucleotides read TGTGCCAGCAGCTTATTGCGTAATAGCAATCAGCCCCAGCATTTT.

This clone has just a few counts. This chain joins TRBV28 and TRBJ2-1, with D perhaps TRBD2 (6 bases). The germline V and J ends were trimmed by 7 bases and 3 bases, with 16 bases remaining between them. This CDR3 is 15 amino acids long. Germline CDR1 and CDR2: MDHEN and SYDVKM. CDR3 nucleotides: TGTGCCAGCACCACTTCGGGACTTTACTACAATGAGCAGTTCTTC. Protein product: CASTTSGLYYNEQFF.

V is TRBV6-5 and J is TRBJ2-7, with D hard to call. The CDR3 contains 15 residues. Trimming took 0 bases from V and 2 from J, leaving 11 bases between them. From germline, CDR1 is MNHEY and CDR2 SVGAGI. CDR3 loop: CASSYSSTSTYEQYF. In DNA form, the CDR3 reads TGTGCCAGCAGTTACTCTTCGACCTCCACCTACGAGCAGTACTTC.

Concerning this clone itself: A read error is possible here, since a much larger clone lies one base away. This chain joins TRBV25-1 and TRBJ1-4; D might be TRBD1 (6 bases). The CDR3 spans 16 residues. From germline, CDR1 is MGHDK and CDR2 SYGVNS. CDR3 bases: TGTGCCAGCAGTGCTATAGGGGACACAACTAATGAAAAACCGTTTTTT. This sequence encodes CASSAIGDTTNEKPFF.

This sequence joins TRBV2 and TRBJ1-1; D is possibly TRBD1 (6 bases). Germline V gene sequence: CDR1 SNHLY, CDR2 FYNNEI. V was clipped by 7 bases and J by 8 bases, with 14 bases between them. CDR3 length: 12 residues. This CDR3 reads CASTPDSPEAFF. The CDR3 DNA reads TGTGCCAGCACCCCGGACAGTCCCGAAGCTTTCTTT.

V and J are TRBV5-4 and TRBJ2-5; 7 nucleotides match TRBD1. The length of the CDR3 is 15 residues. The germline V gene has CDR1 SGHNT and CDR2 YYREEE (reference sequence). The J segment lost 1 base and the V segment lost 1 base, leaving 4 bases of the junction unmatched. The CDR3 DNA sequence: TGTGCCAGCAGCTTGCCTGGACAGGCCCAAGAGACCCAGTACTTC. Encoded protein: CASSLPGQAQETQYF.

The chain uses TRBV7-6 and TRBJ1-1, with D uncertain. Germline CDR1 reads SGHVS; CDR2 reads FNYEAQ. The V end lost 1 base, the J end lost 1 base, and 4 bases lay between the germline ends. This CDR3 is built from 13 residues. The CDR3: CASSLGANTEAFF. In nucleotides, the CDR3 is TGTGCCAGCAGCTTAGGCGCGAACACTGAAGCTTTCTTT.

This chain links TRBV27 with TRBJ2-3, with D unclear. This CDR3 has 14 residues. Germline lookup yields CDR1 MNHEY and CDR2 SMNVEV (reference sequence). V dropped 5 bases and J dropped 2 bases, with 11 bases sitting between them. CDR3 amino acids: CASSQNLNTDTQYF. As DNA, the CDR3 is TGTGCCAGCAGTCAAAACCTTAACACAGATACGCAGTATTTT.

This clone turned up a few times. Here the CDR3 reads CASSDWTGRTEAFF. DNA for the CDR3: TGCGCCAGCAGTGACTGGACAGGGAGGACTGAAGCTTTCTTT. The V and J genes are TRBV10-2 and TRBJ1-1; 8 bases line up with TRBD1. Trimming removed 3 bases from V and 5 bases from J; junction bases left unmatched: 5. Germline V lookup: CDR1 WSHSY, CDR2 SAAADI. The CDR3 has 14 amino acids.

The V call is TRBV5-8, the J call TRBJ1-3; D call uncertain. The CDR3 consists of 15 residues. Germline CDR1 and CDR2: SGHTS and YDEGEE. The V and J ends lost 10 bases and 0 bases respectively, with 17 bases between them. The CDR3 DNA reads as TGTGCCTGGGCCCCGGTGCTTTACTCTGGAAACACCATATATTTT. Residues: CAWAPVLYSGNTIYF.

This chain joins TRBV4-2 and TRBJ2-1; TRBD1 aligns across 10 bases. V shed 4 bases and J 6 bases; nucleotides not matched to a gene: 6. Looked up from germline, CDR1 is LGHNA and CDR2 is YNFKEQ. The CDR3 covers 15 residues. CDR3 amino acids: CASSPQRDRGNEQFF. CDR3 nucleotide sequence: TGTGCCAGCAGCCCCCAGAGGGACAGGGGCAATGAGCAGTTCTTC.

The chain is built from TRBV7-8 and TRBJ2-1; TRBD2 aligns across 7 bases. The CDR3 consists of 13 residues. The V and J ends lost 4 bases and 15 bases, in that order; junction bases with no gene match: 12. Germline lookup yields CDR1 SGHVS and CDR2 FQNEAQ. The CDR3 nucleotides are TGTGCCAGCAGCTCCTCGAGGGAGGGATGGCCGTTCTTC. Encoded protein: CASSSSREGWPFF.

This clone was recorded many times. V is TRBV28 and J is TRBJ2-3; 7 bases fit TRBD1. This CDR3 contains 16 residues. In germline, CDR1 is MDHEN, CDR2 SYDVKM. The V and J ends lost 7 bases and 0 bases, in that order; junction bases with no gene match: 10. CDR3 protein: CASTTRPGQSTDTQYF. CDR3 coding DNA: TGTGCCAGCACCACCCGCCCGGGACAGAGCACAGATACGCAGTATTTT.

V gene TRBV20-1 combines with J gene TRBJ2-3; D unresolved. The CDR3 length is 11 residues. Germline-derived CDR1 and CDR2 are DFQATT and SNEGSKA (reference sequence). The ends were cut back, 6 bases at V and 8 bases at J, with 12 bases in the middle. The CDR3 nucleotides are TGCAGTGCCGGCATCCTTGGTACGCAGTATTTT. Amino acids: CSAGILGTQYF.

The rearrangement uses TRBV11-2 and TRBJ2-3; tentative D call: TRBD2 (6 bases). The CDR3 extends over 17 amino acids. Per the germline V gene, CDR1 is SGHAT and CDR2 is FQNNGV. Trimming removed 3 bases from V and 2 bases from J, with 18 bases in between. The CDR3 nucleotides are TGTGCCAGCAGCTTCTTGCCTCTAGCGACGTACACAGATACGCAGTATTTT. It yields the protein CASSFLPLATYTDTQYF.

This clone occurred a few times. The chain is built from TRBV5-6 and TRBJ1-3; D uncertain. This CDR3 spans 15 amino acids. Trimming left V 0 bases short and J 0 bases short, with 7 bases between. Germline V lookup: CDR1 SGHDT, CDR2 YYEEEE. CDR3 sequence: CASSLGRLSGNTIYF. The CDR3 bases are TGTGCCAGCAGCTTGGGACGTCTCTCTGGAAACACCATATATTTT.

The rearrangement links TRBV20-1 to TRBJ2-1, with D perhaps TRBD1 or TRBD2 (6 bases each). The CDR3 loop spans 11 amino acids. V was pared by 5 bases and J by 8 bases, with 10 bases between. Germline V gene data show CDR1 as DFQATT and CDR2 as SNEGSKA (reference sequence). The CDR3 nucleotides are TGCAGTGCTGGGGGGCTGGATGAGCAGTTCTTC. This translates into CSAGGLDEQFF.

This chain links TRBV5-4 with TRBJ2-1, with 12 bases identical to TRBD2. CDR1 and CDR2 (germline): SGHNT, YYREEE (reference sequence). The length of the CDR3 is 17 residues. After removal of 4 bases from V and 6 bases from J, the junction contained 11 bases not matched to a gene. The CDR3 coding sequence is TGTGCCAGCAGCGCCCCCTCTCTAGCGGGAGGGAGCAATGAGCAGTTCTTC. Amino acid sequence: CASSAPSLAGGSNEQFF.

This chain connects TRBV29-1 to TRBJ1-2, with 9 bases aligning to TRBD1. With 7 bases clipped from V and 1 base from J, the junction kept 4 bases outside the gene matches. Germline loops: CDR1 SQVTM, CDR2 ANQGSEA. This CDR3 has 13 amino acids. The CDR3 spells CSAWTGVNYGYTF. The CDR3 DNA reads TGCAGCGCGTGGACAGGGGTTAACTATGGCTACACCTTC.

CDR3 coding DNA: TGTGCCACCTCTTCTCCGGGAGACGAGCAGTACTTC. This codes for CATSSPGDEQYF. This chain connects TRBV28 to TRBJ2-7; D may be TRBD2 (6 bases). Germline V gives CDR1 MDHEN, CDR2 SYDVKM. V was pared by 10 bases and J by 5 bases, with 15 bases between. The CDR3 spans 12 residues.

V is TRBV10-2 and J is TRBJ1-1; 9 bases map to TRBD1. V trimming: 8 bases; J trimming: 0 bases; junction bases outside the gene matches: 7. This CDR3 has 15 residues. Germline assignment: CDR1 WSHSY and CDR2 SAAADI. The CDR3 sequence is CASGRDRAMNTEAFF. In DNA, the CDR3 is TGCGCCAGCGGACGGGACAGGGCCATGAACACTGAAGCTTTCTTT.

This chain uses TRBV7-2 with TRBJ2-5; 9 nucleotides agree with TRBD2. The CDR3 sequence is 15 residues long. The ends lost 1 base at V and 5 bases at J; junction bases unmatched: 5. Germline lookup yields CDR1 SGHTA and CDR2 FQGNSA. The CDR3 coding sequence is TGTGCCAGCAGCTTAGGCGGGAGGGCCGTTGAGACCCAGTACTTC. Residues: CASSLGGRAVETQYF.

This chain joins TRBV7-2 and TRBJ2-7, with D hard to call. Trimming shortened V by 0 bases and J by 5 bases, and 11 bases separated the two germline ends. The germline CDR1 and CDR2 sequences are SGHTA and FQGNSA. This CDR3 region has 14 residues. CDR3 protein: CASSLASPGHEQYF. The CDR3 bases are TGTGCCAGCAGCTTAGCCTCCCCCGGGCACGAGCAGTACTTC.